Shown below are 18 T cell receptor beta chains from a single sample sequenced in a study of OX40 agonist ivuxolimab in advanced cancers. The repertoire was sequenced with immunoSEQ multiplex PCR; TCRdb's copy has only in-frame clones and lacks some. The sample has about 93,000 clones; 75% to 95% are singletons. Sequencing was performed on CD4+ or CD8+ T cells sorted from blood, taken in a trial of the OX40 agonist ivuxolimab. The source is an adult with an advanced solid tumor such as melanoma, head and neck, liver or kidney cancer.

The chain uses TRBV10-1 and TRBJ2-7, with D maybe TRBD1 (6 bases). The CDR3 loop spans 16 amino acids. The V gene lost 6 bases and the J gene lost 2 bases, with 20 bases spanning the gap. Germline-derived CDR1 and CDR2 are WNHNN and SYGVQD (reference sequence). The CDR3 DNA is TGCGCCAGCAGCCCTGGGGGCAGTCCTGGGGCCTACGAGCAGTACTTC. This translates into CASSPGGSPGAYEQYF.

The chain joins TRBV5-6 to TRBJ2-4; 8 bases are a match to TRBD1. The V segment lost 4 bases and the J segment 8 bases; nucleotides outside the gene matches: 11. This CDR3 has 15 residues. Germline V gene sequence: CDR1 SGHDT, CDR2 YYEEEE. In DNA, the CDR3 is TGTGCCAGCAGCCCGACGCAGGGGGCGACGTACATTCAGTACTTC. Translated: CASSPTQGATYIQYF.

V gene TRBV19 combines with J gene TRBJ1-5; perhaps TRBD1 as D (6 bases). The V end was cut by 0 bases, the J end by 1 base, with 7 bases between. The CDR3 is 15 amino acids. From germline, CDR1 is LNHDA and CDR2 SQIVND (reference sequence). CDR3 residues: CASSIEDRSNQPQHF. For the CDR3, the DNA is TGTGCCAGTAGTATAGAAGACAGGAGCAATCAGCCCCAGCATTTT.

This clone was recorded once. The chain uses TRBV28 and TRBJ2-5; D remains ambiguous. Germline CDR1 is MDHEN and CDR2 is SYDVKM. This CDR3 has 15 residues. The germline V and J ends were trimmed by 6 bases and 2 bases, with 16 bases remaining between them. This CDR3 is CASRYDRILQETQYF. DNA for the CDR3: TGTGCCAGCAGATATGATAGGATCTTACAAGAGACCCAGTACTTC.

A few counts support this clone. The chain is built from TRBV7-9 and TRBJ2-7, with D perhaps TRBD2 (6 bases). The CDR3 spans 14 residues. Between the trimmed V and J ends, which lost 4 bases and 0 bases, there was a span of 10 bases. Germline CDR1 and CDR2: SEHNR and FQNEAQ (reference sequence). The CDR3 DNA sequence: TGTGCCAGCAGCTCTCAACTAGCCTCCTACGAGCAGTACTTC. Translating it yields CASSSQLASYEQYF.

The CDR3 sequence is CASSALPGKTQYF. The CDR3 nucleotides are TGTGCCAGCAGCGCCCTTCCGGGGAAGACCCAGTACTTC. This rearrangement joins TRBV21-1 to TRBJ2-5; the table names TRBD2, a call not compared with the DNA. TRBV21-1 is designated a pseudogene. This CDR3 is 13 amino acids long.

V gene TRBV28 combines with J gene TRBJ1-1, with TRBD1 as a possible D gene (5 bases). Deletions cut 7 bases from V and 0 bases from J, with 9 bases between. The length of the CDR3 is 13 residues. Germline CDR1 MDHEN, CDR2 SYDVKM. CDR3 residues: CASTVTVNTEAFF. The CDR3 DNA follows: TGTGCCAGCACTGTGACAGTGAACACTGAAGCTTTCTTT.

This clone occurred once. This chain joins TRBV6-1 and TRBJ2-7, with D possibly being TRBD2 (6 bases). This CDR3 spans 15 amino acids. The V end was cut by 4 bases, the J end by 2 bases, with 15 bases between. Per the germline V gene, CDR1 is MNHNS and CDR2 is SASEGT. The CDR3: CASSVWSSDPYEQYF. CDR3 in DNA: TGTGCCAGCAGTGTTTGGTCTAGCGATCCCTACGAGCAGTACTTC.

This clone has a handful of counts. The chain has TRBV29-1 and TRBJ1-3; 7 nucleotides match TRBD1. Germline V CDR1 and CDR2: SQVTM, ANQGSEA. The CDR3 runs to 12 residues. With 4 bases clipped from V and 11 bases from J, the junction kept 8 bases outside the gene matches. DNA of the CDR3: TGCAGCGTTGGAGACAGGGAGGGCTCCATATATTTT. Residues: CSVGDREGSIYF.

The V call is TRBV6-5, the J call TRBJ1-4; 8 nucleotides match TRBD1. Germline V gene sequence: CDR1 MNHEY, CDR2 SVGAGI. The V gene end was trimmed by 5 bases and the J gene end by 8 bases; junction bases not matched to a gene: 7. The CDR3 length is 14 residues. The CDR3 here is CASSPQGVGEKLFF. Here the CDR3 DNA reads TGTGCCAGCAGTCCACAGGGGGTTGGAGAAAAACTGTTTTTT.

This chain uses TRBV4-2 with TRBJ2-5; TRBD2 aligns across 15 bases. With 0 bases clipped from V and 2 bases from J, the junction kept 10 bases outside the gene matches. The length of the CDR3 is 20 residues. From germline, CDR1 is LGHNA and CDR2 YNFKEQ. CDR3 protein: CASSQEIRGLAGGRQETQYF. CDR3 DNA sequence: TGTGCCAGCAGCCAAGAGATCCGGGGACTAGCGGGAGGCAGGCAAGAGACCCAGTACTTC.

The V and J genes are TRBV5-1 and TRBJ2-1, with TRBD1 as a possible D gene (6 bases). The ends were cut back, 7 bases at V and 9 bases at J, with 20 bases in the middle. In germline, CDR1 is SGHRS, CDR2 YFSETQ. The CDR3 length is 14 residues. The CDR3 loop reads CASLLIPGQPEQFF. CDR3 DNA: TGCGCCAGCCTTCTCATCCCCGGACAGCCTGAGCAGTTCTTC.

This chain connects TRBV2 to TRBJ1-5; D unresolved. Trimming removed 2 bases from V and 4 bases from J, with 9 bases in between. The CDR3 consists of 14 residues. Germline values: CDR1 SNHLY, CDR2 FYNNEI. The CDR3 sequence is CASSEFTVNQPQHF. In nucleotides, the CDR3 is TGTGCCAGCAGTGAATTCACAGTAAATCAGCCCCAGCATTTT.

This chain's CDR3 is CASSESQGYEQFF. The CDR3 region has the DNA TGCGCCAGCAGTGAAAGTCAAGGATATGAGCAGTTCTTC. The chain joins TRBV10-1 to TRBJ2-1; D remains ambiguous. Trimming left V 3 bases short and J 8 bases short, with 11 bases between. Per germline, CDR1 WNHNN and CDR2 SYGVQD (reference sequence). The CDR3 runs 13 residues.

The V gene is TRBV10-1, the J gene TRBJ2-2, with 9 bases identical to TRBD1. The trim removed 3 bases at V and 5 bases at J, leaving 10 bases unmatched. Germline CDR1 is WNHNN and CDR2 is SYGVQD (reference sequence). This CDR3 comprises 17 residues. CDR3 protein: CASSEQGALGRTGELFF. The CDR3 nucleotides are TGCGCCAGCAGTGAACAGGGGGCGCTTGGTAGGACCGGGGAGCTGTTTTTT.

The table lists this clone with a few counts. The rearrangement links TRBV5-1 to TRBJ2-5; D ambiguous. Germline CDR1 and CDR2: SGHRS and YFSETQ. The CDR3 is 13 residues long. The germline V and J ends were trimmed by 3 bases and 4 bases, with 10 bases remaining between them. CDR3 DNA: TGCGCCAGCAGCTCGCGGACCCGAGAGACCCAGTACTTC. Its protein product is CASSSRTRETQYF.

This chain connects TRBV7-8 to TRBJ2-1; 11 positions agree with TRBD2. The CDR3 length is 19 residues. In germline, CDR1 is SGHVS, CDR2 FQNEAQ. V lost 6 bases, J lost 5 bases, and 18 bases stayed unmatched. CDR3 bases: TGTGCCAGCAGTAAAACCGGGACTAGCGGAGCACGCTTTAACAATGAGCAGTTCTTC. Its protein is CASSKTGTSGARFNNEQFF.

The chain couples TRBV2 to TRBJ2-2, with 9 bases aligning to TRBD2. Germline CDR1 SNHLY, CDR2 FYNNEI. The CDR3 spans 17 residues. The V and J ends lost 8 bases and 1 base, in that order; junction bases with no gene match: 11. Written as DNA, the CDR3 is TGTGCCAGCCGGGGGGTAGCGGGAGATAAGAACACCGGGGAGCTGTTTTTT. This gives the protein CASRGVAGDKNTGELFF.